This T cell receptor (beta chain) emerged from a study of T cell repertoires in cytomegalovirus infection. Findings and limits, study-wide: Frequencies of public TCR beta families were cumulated, and this identified carriers of CMV plus the relevant HLA.

TCRdb itself ran the reads through MiXCR, one entry per CDR3 protein. In the table there are around 530,000 distinct CDR3 sequences, around 27% of which are singletons. V was pared by 7 bases and J by 2 bases, with 17 bases of the junction left unmatched. The CDR3 totals 19 residues. CDR1 and CDR2 from the germline V gene are MGHRA and YSYEKL. Details on this clonotype: What it binds is not known.

The chain employs TRBV4-1 and TRBJ2-2, with 9 nucleotides matching TRBD1. The sample consisted of PBMCs. The TCR originated in a human donor in good health (CMV status not recorded). Some clones in this sample may be carry-over from other donors' samples. The CDR3 region has the DNA TGCGCCAGCACCCGTATAGCGGATCGGGACAGGGTAAACACCGGGGAGCTGTTTTTT. Translation gives CASTRIADRDRVNTGELFF.